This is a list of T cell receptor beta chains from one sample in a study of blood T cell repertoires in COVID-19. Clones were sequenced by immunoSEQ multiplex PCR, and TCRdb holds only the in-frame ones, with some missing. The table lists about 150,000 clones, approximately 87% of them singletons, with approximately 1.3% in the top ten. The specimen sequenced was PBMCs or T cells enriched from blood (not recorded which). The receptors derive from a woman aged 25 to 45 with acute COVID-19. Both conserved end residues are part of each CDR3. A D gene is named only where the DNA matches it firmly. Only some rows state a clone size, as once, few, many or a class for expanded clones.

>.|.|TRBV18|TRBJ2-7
CASSPGASSYEQYF
TGTGCCAGCTCACCAGGGGCTAGCTCCTACGAGCAGTACTTC
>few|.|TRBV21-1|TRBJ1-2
CASSKYRDSPNYGYTF
TGTGCCAGCAGCAAGTACCGGGACAGCCCTAACTATGGCTACACCTTC
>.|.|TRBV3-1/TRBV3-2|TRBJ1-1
CASSHTGTSNTEAFF
TGTGCCAGCAGCCATACCGGGACATCTAACACTGAAGCTTTCTTT
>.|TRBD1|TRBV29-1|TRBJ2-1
CSVESDRGYNEQFF
TGCAGCGTGGAATCGGACAGGGGCTACAATGAGCAGTTCTTC
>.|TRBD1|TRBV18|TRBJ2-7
CASSQSGQGTYEQYF
TGTGCCAGCTCGCAGTCGGGACAGGGGACCTACGAGCAGTACTTC
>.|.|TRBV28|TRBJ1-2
CASRTTGRSGGYTF
TGTGCCAGCAGAACAACAGGGAGATCGGGCGGCTACACCTTC
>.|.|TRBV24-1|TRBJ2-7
CATSTSLASYEQYF
TGTGCCACCAGTACCTCGCTAGCCTCCTACGAGCAGTACTTC
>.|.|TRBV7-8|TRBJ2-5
CASSPPQMLETQYF
TGTGCCAGCAGCCCCCCTCAGATGCTGGAGACCCAGTACTTC
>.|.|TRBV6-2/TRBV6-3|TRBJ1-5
CASSRDTSQPQHF
TGTGCCAGCAGTCGGGACACATCCCAGCCCCAGCATTTT
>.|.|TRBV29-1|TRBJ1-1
CSVGGFGLSTEAFF
TGCAGCGTGGGGGGGTTCGGTTTAAGCACTGAAGCTTTCTTT
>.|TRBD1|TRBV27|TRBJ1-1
CASSSGGDSRAFF
TGTGCCAGCAGCTCGGGGGGGGACAGTAGAGCTTTCTTT
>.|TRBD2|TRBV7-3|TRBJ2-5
CASSPTGLQETQYF
TGTGCCAGCAGCCCGACGGGACTACAAGAGACCCAGTACTTC
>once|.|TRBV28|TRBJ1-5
CASSFKGYNQPQHF
TGTGCCAGCAGTTTCAAGGGGTACAATCAGCCCCAGCATTTT
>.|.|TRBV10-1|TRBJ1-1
CASSGGVWVNTEAFF
TGCGCCAGCAGTGGCGGGGTCTGGGTGAACACTGAAGCTTTCTTT
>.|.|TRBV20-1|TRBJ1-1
CSAADSTEAFF
TGCAGTGCTGCGGACTCGACTGAAGCTTTCTTT
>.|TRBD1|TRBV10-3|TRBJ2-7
CATTIDRDSNEQYF
TGTGCCACCACAATAGACAGGGATTCGAACGAGCAGTACTTC
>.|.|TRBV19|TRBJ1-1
CASSIGVVSTEAFF
TGTGCCAGTAGTATAGGTGTGGTTAGCACTGAAGCTTTCTTT
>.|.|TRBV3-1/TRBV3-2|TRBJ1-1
CASSQEQRNTEAFF
TGTGCCAGCAGCCAAGAACAGAGAAACACTGAAGCTTTCTTT
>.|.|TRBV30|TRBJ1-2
CAWIRGLRYGYTF
TGTGCCTGGATACGGGGACTGCGCTATGGCTACACCTTC
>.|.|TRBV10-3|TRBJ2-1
CAISESGQYNEQFF
TGTGCCATCAGTGAAAGCGGCCAATACAATGAGCAGTTCTTC
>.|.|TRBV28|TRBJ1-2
CASSLGQQTIGGYTF
TGTGCCAGCAGTTTAGGTCAACAGACGATAGGTGGCTACACCTTC
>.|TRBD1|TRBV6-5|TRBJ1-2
CASGQGVYGYTF
TGTGCCTCCGGGCAGGGGGTCTATGGCTACACCTTC
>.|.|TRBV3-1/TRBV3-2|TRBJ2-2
CASSQGGIKRFTGELFF
TGTGCCAGCAGCCAAGGCGGTATAAAGCGGTTCACCGGGGAGCTGTTTTTT
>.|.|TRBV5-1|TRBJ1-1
CASSLSLGANTEAFF
TGCGCCAGCAGCTTGAGTTTAGGGGCGAACACTGAAGCTTTCTTT
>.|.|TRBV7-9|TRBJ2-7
CASSLAQSYEQYF
TGTGCCAGCAGCTTAGCGCAGTCCTACGAGCAGTACTTC
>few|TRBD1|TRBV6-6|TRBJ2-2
CASRPGQLTGELFF
TGTGCCAGCAGACCGGGACAGCTCACCGGGGAGCTGTTTTTT
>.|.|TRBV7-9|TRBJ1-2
CASGDRNLNYGYTF
TGTGCCAGCGGAGACAGGAACCTCAACTATGGCTACACCTTC
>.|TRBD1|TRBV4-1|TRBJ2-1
CASSLGQNYNEQFF
TGCGCCAGCAGCCTGGGACAGAACTACAATGAGCAGTTCTTC
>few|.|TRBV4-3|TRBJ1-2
CASSQDLAYYGYTF
TGCGCCAGCAGCCAAGATCTAGCCTACTATGGCTACACCTTC
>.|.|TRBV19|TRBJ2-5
CASSIFAWDSSPGQETQYF
TGTGCCAGTAGTATTTTCGCGTGGGACTCCTCTCCGGGCCAAGAGACCCAGTACTTC
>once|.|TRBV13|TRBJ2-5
CASSLFAAETQYF
TGTGCCAGCAGCTTATTTGCGGCCGAGACCCAGTACTTC
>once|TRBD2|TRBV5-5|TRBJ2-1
CAGAGGPFDEQFF
TGTGCGGGAGCGGGAGGACCTTTTGATGAGCAGTTCTTC
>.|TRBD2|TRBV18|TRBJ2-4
CASSPLFMSASGPNIQYF
TGTGCCAGCTCACCACTTTTTATGAGTGCTAGCGGACCAAACATTCAGTACTTC
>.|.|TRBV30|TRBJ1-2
CAWTRGVGYGYTF
TGTGCCTGGACCCGCGGGGTGGGCTATGGCTACACCTTC
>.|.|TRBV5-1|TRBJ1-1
CASSLGTEGPKGAEAFF
TGCGCCAGCAGCTTGGGAACCGAGGGTCCAAAGGGTGCTGAAGCTTTCTTT
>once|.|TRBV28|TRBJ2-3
CASSLIGGITDTQYF
TGTGCCAGCAGTTTAATTGGGGGGATCACAGATACGCAGTATTTT
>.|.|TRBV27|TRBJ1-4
CASSFSQNEKLFF
TGTGCCAGCAGTTTTTCACAGAATGAAAAACTGTTTTTT
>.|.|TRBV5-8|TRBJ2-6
CASSWGKGVSGANVLTF
TGTGCCAGCAGCTGGGGGAAGGGGGTCTCTGGGGCCAACGTCCTGACTTTC
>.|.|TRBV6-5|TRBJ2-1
CASSYSAGLRFEQFF
TGTGCCAGCAGTTACTCCGCGGGACTCCGCTTCGAGCAGTTCTTC
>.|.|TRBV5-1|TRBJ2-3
CASSLDSRGSLNTQYF
TGCGCCAGCAGCTTGGACTCCCGAGGATCTTTAAATACGCAGTATTTT
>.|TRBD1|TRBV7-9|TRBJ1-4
CASRPDRATGEKLFF
TGTGCCAGCCGCCCCGACAGGGCGACGGGAGAAAAACTGTTTTTT
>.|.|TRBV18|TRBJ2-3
CASSDSDTQYF
TGTGCCAGCTCAGACTCAGATACGCAGTATTTT
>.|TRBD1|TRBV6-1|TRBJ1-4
CASSDQPGQTLEKLFF
TGTGCCAGCAGTGATCAACCGGGACAGACACTCGAAAAACTGTTTTTT
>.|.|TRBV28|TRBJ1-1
CASRTQGLNTEAFF
TGTGCCAGCAGGACTCAGGGGTTGAACACTGAAGCTTTCTTT
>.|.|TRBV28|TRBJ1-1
CASSSTTANTEAFF
TGTGCCAGCAGTTCCACGACAGCGAACACTGAAGCTTTCTTT
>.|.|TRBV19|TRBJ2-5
CASSDSGVETQYF
TGTGCCAGTAGTGACTCAGGGGTAGAGACCCAGTACTTC